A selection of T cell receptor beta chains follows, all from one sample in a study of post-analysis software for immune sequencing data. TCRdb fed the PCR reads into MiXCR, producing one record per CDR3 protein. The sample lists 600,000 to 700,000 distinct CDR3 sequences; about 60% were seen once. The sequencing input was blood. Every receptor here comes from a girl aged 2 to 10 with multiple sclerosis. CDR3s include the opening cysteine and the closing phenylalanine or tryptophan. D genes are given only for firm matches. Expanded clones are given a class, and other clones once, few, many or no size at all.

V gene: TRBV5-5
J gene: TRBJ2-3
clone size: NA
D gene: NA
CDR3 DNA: TGTGCCAGCAGCTTCCGAGCGGTGAACACAGATACGCAGTATTTT
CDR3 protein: CASSFRAVNTDTQYF

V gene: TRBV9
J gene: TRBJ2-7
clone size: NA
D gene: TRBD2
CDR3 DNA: TGTGCCAGCAGCGTAGGACTAGCGGGAGAATACGAGCAGTACTTC
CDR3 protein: CASSVGLAGEYEQYF

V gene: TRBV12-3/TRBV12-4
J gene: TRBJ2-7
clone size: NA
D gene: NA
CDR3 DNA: TGTGCCAGCACCGTCACACTGGGAAGCGAGCAGTACTTC
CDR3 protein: CASTVTLGSEQYF

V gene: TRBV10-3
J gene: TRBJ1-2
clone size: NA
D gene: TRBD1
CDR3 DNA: TGTGCCATCAGTGGGGGACAGGGGGACTATGGCTACACCTTC
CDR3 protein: CAISGGQGDYGYTF

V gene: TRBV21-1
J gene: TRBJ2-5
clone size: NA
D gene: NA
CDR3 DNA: TGTGCCAGCAGCAAAGTTCCGGGAGTGAGGGAAGAGACCCAGTACTTC
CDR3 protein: CASSKVPGVREETQYF

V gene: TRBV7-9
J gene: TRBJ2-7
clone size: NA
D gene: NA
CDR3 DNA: TGTGCCAGCAGCTTTGAGGGGGGCAATTACGAGCAGTACTTC
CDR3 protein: CASSFEGGNYEQYF

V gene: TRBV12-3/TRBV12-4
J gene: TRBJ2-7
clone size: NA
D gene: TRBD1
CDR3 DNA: TGTGCCAGCAGTGCGACAGGGGACGAGCAGTGCTTC
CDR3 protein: CASSATGDEQCF

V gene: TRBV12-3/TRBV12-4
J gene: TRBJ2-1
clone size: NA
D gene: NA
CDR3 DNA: TGTGCCAGCAGGCCCAACAGGTTCAATGAGCAGTTCTTC
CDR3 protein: CASRPNRFNEQFF

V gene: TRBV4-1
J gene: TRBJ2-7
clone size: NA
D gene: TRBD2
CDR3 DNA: TGCGCCAGCAGCCCCGGTAAGGGGAGGGACGAGCAGTACTTC
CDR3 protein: CASSPGKGRDEQYF

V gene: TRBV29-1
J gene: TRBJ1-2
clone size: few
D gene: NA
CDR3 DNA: TGCAGCGTTGATTCGGTCGGGTCCCGCTACACCTTC
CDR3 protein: CSVDSVGSRYTF

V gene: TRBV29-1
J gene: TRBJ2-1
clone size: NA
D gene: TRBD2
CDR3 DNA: TGCAGCGTACCAGCGGGAGAGATTGAGCAGTTCTTC
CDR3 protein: CSVPAGEIEQFF

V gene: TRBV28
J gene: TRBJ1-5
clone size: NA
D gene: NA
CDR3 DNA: TGTGCCAGCAGTTTGCGAGGGGGTGGCAATCAGCCCCAGCATTTT
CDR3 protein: CASSLRGGGNQPQHF

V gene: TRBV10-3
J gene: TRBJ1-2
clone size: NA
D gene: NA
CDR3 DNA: TGTGCCATCAGTGAGTTTACAGGTGCTAACTATGGCTACACCTTC
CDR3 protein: CAISEFTGANYGYTF

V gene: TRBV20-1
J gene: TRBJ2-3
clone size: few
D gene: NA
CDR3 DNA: TGCAGTGCTAGCCATCCTGGACAGTTCACAGATACGCAGTATTTT
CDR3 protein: CSASHPGQFTDTQYF

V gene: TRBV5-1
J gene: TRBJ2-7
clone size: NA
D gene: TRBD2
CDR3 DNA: TGCGCCAGCCGCATTTCCGGGACTACTTTCTACGAGCAGTACTTC
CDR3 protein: CASRISGTTFYEQYF

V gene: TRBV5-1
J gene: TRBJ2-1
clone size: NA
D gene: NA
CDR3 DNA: TGCGCCAGCAGCTTGGATAAAGGGACCCATGAGCAGTTCTTC
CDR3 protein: CASSLDKGTHEQFF

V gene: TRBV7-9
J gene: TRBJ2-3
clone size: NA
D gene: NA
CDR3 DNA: TGTGCCAGCAGCTTCGTACAGATAACAGATACGCAGTATTTT
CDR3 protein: CASSFVQITDTQYF

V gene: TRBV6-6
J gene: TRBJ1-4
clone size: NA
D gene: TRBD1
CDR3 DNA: TGTGCCAGCAGGTCCGGGACAGGGACTGAAAAACTGTTTTTT
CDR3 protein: CASRSGTGTEKLFF

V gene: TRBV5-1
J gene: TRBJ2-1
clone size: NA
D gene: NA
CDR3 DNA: TGCGCCAACAGCTCCAAAGGGTTTGACTCCTACAATGAGCAGTTCTTC
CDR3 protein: CANSSKGFDSYNEQFF

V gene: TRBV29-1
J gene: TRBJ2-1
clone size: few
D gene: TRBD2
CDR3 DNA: TGCAGCGTGGGCACGACTAGCGGCAATGAGCAGTTCTTC
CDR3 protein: CSVGTTSGNEQFF

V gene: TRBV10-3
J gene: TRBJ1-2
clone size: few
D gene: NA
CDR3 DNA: TGTGCCACTCCAGGGACCGGTGAGGGCTACACCTTC
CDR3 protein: CATPGTGEGYTF

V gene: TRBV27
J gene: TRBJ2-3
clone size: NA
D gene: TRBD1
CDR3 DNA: TGTGCCAGCAGTCCATTAACCGGGACAGGGTCTTTGGATGCGCAGTATTTT
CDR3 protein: CASSPLTGTGSLDAQYF

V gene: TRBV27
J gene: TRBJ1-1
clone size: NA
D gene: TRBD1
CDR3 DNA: TGTGCCAGCAGGGAGACAGGGGGGAACACTGAAGCTTTCTTT
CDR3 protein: CASRETGGNTEAFF

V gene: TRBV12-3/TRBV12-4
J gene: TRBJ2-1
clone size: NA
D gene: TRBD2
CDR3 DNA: TGTGCCAGCAGTTTATCCGGGGGGGCCGAGTTCTTC
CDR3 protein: CASSLSGGAEFF

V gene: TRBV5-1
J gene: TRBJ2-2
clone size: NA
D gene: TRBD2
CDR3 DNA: TGCGCCAGCAGCATGGGGACTAGCGGGGCCGGGGAGCTGTTTTTT
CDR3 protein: CASSMGTSGAGELFF

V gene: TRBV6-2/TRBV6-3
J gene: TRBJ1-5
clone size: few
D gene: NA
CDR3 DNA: TGTGCCAGCAGTTACTTGGGGGGTAGCAATCAGCCCCAGCATTTT
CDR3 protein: CASSYLGGSNQPQHF

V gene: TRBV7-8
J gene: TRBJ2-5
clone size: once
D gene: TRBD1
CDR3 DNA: TGTGCCAGCAGCTCCCATCCGGGACAGGGGGGTCAGTACTTC
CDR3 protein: CASSSHPGQGGQYF

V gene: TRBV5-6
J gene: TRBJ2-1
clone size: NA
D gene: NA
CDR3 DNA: TGTGCCAGCAGCTTCTTAGACGACGATGAGCAGTTCTTC
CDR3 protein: CASSFLDDDEQFF

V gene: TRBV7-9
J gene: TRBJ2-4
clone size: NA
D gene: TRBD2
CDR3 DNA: TGTGCCAGCAGCGGCGCTTGGCGGGAGATTGGGGAAAACATTCAGTACTTC
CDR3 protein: CASSGAWREIGENIQYF

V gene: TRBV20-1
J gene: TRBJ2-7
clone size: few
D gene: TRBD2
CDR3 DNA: TGCAGTGCTAAAGAGCGGGAGGGCCCGTACGAGCAGTACTTC
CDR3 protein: CSAKEREGPYEQYF

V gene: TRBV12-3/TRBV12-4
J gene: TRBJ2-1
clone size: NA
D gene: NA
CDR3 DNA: TGTGCCAGCAGTTACGGCGTAACTGAGCAGTTCTTC
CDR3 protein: CASSYGVTEQFF

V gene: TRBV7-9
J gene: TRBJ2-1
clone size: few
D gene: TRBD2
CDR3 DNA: TGTGCCAGCAGCGAGGGGACTAGCGGGACGTACAATGAGCAGTTCTTC
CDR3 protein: CASSEGTSGTYNEQFF

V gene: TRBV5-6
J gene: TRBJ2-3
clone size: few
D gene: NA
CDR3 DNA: TGTGCCAGCAGCTTCGGACGGATAAGCACAGATACGCAGTATTTT
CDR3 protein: CASSFGRISTDTQYF

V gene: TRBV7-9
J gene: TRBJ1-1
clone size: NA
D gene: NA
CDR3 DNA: TGTGCCAGCAGCTTAGTAGCTTCGGGGAACACTGAAGCTTTCTTT
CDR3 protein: CASSLVASGNTEAFF

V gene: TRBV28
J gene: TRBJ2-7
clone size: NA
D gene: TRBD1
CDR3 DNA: TGTGCCAGCAGTCGAAGGACAGGGTGGGAAAAATACGAGCAGTACTTC
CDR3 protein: CASSRRTGWEKYEQYF

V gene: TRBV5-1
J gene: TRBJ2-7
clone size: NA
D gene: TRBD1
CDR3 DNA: TGCGCCAGCAGCTTGGAGGGACAGGGGGCCTACGAGCAGTACTTC
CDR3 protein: CASSLEGQGAYEQYF

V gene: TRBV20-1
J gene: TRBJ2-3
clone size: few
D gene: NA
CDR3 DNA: TGCAGTGCTAGAGACTTCACAGATACGCAGTATTTT
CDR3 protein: CSARDFTDTQYF

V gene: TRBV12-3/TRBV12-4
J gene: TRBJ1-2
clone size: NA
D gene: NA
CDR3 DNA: TGTGCCAGCAGCCTTATTATAGGGGAGGGGAACTATGGCTGCACCTTC
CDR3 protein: CASSLIIGEGNYGCTF

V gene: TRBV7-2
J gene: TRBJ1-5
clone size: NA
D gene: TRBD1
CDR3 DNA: TGTGCCAGCAGCTTTGCCACAGGGGCTAATCAGCCCCAGCATTTT
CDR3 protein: CASSFATGANQPQHF

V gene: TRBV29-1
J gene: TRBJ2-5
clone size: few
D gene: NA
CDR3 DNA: TGCAGCGTTGAACGGGGGCAGGTTTTAAAGACCCAGTACTTC
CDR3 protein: CSVERGQVLKTQYF

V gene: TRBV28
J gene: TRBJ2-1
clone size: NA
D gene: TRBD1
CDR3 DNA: TGTGCCAGCAGGCCTCCGGGACAGGGGGCTTCAGAGACCCAGTTCTTC
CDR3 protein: CASRPPGQGASETQFF

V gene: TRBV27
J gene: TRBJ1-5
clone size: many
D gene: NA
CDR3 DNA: TGTGCCAGCAGCTTGAGTGGAAATCAGCCCCAGCATTTT
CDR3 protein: CASSLSGNQPQHF